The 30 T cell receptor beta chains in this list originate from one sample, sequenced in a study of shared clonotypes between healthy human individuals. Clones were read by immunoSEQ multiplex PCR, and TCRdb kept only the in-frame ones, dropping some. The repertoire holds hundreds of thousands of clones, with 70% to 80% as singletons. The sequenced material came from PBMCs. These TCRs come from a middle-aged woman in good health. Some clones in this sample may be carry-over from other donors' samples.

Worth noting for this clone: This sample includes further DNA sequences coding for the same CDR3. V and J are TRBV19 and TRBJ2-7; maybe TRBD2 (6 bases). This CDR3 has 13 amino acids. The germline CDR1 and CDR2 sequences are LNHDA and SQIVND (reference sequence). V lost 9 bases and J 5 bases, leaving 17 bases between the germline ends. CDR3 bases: TGTGCCAGCAGCACGGGACTTGTCGACGAGCAGTACTTC. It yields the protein CASSTGLVDEQYF.

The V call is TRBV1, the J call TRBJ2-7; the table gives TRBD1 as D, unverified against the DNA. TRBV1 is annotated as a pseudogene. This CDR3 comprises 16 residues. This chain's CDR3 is CTSRSAQVANSYEQYF. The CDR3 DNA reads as TGCACCAGCCGATCCGCTCAGGTCGCGAATTCCTACGAGCAGTACTTC.

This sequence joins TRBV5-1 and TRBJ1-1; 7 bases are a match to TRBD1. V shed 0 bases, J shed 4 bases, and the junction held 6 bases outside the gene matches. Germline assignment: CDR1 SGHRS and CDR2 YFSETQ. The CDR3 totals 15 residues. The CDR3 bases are TGCGCCAGCAGCTTGGCTGCGACAGGGAGCACTGAAGCTTTCTTT. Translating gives CASSLAATGSTEAFF.

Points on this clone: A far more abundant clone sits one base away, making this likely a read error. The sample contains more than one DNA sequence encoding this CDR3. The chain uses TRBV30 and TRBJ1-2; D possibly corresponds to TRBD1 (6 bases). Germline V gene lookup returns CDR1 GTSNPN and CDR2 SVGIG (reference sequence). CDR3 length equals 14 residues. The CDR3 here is CAWKRQESPYGYTF. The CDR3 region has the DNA TGTGCCTGGAAGCGACAGGAATCCCCTTATGGCTACACCTTT.

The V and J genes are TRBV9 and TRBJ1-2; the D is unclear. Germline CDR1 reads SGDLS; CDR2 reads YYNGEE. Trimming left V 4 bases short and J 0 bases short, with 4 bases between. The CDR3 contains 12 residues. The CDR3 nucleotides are TGTGCCAGCAGCCCTACTAACTATGGCTACACCTTC. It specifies CASSPTNYGYTF. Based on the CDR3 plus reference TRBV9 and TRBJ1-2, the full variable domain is DSGVTQTPKHLITATGQRVTLRCSPRSGDLSVYWYQQSLDQGLQFLIQYYNGEERAKGNILERFSAQQFPDLHSELNLSSLELGDSALYFCASSPTNYGYTFGSGTRLTVV.

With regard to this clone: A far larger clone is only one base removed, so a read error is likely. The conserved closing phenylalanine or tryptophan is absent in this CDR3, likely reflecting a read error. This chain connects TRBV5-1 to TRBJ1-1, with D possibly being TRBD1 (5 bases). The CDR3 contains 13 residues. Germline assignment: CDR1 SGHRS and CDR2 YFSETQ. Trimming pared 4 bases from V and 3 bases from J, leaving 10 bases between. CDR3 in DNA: TGCGCCAGCAGCGCGGACACGTACACTGAAGCTTTCCTT. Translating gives CASSADTYTEAFL.

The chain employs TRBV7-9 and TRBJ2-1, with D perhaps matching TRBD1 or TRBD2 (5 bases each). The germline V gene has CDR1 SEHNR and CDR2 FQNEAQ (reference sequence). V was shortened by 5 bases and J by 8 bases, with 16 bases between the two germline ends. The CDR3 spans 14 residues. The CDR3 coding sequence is TGTGCCAGCAGCGATACCTGGGGGTTCTATGAGCAGTTCTTC. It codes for CASSDTWGFYEQFF.

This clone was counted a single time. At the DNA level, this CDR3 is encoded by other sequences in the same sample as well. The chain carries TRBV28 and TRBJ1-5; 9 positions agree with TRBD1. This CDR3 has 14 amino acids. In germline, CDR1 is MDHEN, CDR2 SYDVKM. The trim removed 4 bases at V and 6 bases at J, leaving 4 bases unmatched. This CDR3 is CASSSGQGTQPQHF. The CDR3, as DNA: TGTGCCAGCAGTTCAGGACAGGGGACTCAGCCCCAGCATTTT.

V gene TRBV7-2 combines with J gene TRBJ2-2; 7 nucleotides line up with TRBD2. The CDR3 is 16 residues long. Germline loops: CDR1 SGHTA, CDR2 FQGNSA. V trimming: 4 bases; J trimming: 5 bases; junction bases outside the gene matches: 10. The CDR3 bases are TGTGCCAGCAGCTCCCCCAGGTCGGGGGGAACCGGGGAGCTGTTTTTT. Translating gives CASSSPRSGGTGELFF.

In DNA form, the CDR3 reads TGTGCCAGCAGCTCCGGACTAGCGGATTACAATGAGCAGTTCTTC. Encoded protein: CASSSGLADYNEQFF. The chain joins TRBV7-8 to TRBJ2-1; TRBD2 matches 10 bases. The trim removed 4 bases at V and 4 bases at J, leaving 4 bases unmatched. Looked up from germline, CDR1 is SGHVS and CDR2 is FQNEAQ. The CDR3 is 15 residues long. Full variable domain (missing parts from reference TRBV7-8 and TRBJ2-1): GAGVSQSPRYKVAKRGQDVALRCDPISGHVSLFWYQQALGQGPEFLTYFQNEAQLDKSGLPSDRFFAERPEGSVSTLKIQRTQQEDSAVYLCASSSGLADYNEQFFGPGTRLTVL.

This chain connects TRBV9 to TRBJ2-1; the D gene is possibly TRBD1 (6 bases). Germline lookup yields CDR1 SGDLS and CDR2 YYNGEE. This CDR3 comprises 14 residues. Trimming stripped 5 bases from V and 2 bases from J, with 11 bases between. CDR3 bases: TGTGCCAGCAGTAATACAGGGACCTACAATGAGCAGTTCTTC. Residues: CASSNTGTYNEQFF.

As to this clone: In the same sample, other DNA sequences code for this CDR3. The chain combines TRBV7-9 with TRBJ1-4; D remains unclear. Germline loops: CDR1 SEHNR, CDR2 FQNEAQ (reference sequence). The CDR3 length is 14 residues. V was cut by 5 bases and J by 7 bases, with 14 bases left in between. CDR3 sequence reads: CASSPRGLGEKLFF. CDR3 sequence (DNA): TGTGCCAGCAGCCCACGAGGGCTAGGTGAAAAACTGTTTTTT.

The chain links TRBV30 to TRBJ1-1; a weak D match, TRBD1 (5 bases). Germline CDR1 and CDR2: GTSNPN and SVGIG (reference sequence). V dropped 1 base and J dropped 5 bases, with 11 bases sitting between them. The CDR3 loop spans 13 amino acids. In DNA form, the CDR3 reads TGTGCCTGGAGTGGGAGGGGTGGGACTGAAGCTTTCTTT. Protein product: CAWSGRGGTEAFF. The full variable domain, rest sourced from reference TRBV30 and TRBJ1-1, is SQTIHQWPATLVQPVGSPLSLECTVEGTSNPNLYWYRQAAGRGLQLLFYSVGIGQISSEVPQNLSASRPQDRQFILSSKKLLLSDSGFYLCAWSGRGGTEAFFGQGTRLTVV.

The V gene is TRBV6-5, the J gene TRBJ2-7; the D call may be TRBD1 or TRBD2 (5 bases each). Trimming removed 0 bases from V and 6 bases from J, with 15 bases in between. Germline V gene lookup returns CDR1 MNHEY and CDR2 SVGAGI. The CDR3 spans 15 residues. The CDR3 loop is CASSYSRGGDPEQYF. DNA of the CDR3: TGTGCCAGCAGTTACTCGAGAGGTGGGGACCCCGAGCAGTACTTC.

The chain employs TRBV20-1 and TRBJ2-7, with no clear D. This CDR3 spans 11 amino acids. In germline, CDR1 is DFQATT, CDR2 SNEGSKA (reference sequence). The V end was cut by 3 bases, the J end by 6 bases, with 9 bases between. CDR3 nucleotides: TGCAGTGCTAGGTTCAGGATCGAGCAGTACTTC. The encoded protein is CSARFRIEQYF.

CDR3 region: CASSKERRKYNEQFF. For the CDR3, the DNA is TGTGCCAGCAGCAAAGAGAGAAGGAAGTACAATGAGCAGTTCTTC. V usage is TRBV11-2 and J usage is TRBJ2-1; no reliable D call. V lost 5 bases, J lost 4 bases, and 15 bases lay in between. The CDR3 is 15 amino acids. Germline V gene data show CDR1 as SGHAT and CDR2 as FQNNGV.

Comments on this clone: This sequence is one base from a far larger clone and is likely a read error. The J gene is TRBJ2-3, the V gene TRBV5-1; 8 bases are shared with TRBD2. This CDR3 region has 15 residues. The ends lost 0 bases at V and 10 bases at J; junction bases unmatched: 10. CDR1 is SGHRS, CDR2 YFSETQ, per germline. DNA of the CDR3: TGCGCCAGCAGCTTGGGCACAGCGGGAGCTGATGCGCAGTATTTT. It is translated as CASSLGTAGADAQYF.

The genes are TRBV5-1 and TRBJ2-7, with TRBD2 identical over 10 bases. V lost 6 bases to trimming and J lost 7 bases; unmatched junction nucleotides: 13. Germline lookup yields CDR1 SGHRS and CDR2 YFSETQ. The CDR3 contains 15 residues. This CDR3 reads CASTPGHGLAEEQYF. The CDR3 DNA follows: TGCGCCAGCACCCCTGGACACGGACTAGCGGAAGAGCAGTACTTC.

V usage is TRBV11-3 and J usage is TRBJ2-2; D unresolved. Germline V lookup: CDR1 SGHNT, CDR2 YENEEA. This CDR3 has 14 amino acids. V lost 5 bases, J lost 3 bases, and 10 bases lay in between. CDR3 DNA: TGTGCCAGCAGCCCACACAGAGACACCGGGGAGCTGTTTTTT. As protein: CASSPHRDTGELFF.

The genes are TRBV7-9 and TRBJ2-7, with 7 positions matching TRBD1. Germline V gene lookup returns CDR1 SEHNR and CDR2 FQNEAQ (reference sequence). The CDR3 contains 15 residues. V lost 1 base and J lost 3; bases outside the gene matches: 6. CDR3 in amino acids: CASSLGHRGNYEQYF. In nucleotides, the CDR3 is TGTGCCAGCAGCTTAGGGCACAGGGGAAACTACGAGCAGTACTTC.

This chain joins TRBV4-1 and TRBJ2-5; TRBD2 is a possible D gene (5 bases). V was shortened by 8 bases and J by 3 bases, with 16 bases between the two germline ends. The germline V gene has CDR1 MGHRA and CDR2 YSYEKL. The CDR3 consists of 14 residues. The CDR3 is CASRRSVSKETQYF. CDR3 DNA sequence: TGCGCCAGCCGCCGTAGCGTAAGCAAAGAGACCCAGTACTTC.

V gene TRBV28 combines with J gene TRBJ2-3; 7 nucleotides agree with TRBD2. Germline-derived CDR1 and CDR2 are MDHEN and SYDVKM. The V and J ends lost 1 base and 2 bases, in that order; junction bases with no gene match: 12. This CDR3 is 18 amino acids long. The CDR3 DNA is TGTGCCAGCAGTTTATCCCGGACTAGTGGGGGGTTCACAGATACGCAGTATTTT. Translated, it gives CASSLSRTSGGFTDTQYF.

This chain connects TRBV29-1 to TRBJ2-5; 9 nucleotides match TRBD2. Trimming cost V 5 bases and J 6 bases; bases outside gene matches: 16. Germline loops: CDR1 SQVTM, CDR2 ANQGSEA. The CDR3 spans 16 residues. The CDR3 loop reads CSVREGGRGLEKTQYF. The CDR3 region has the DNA TGCAGCGTTCGGGAGGGCGGGAGGGGATTAGAGAAGACCCAGTACTTC. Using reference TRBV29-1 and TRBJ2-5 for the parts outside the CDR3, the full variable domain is SAVISQKPSRDICQRGTSLTIQCQVDSQVTMMFWYRQQPGQSLTLIATANQGSEATYESGFVIDKFPISRPNLTFSTLTVSNMSPEDSSIYLCSVREGGRGLEKTQYFGPGTRLLVL.

CDR3 region: CASSVSGASTEAFF. CDR3 DNA: TGTGCCAGCAGCGTATCAGGGGCTTCCACTGAAGCTTTCTTT. The chain employs TRBV9 and TRBJ1-1; perhaps TRBD1 as D (6 bases). The CDR3 is made up of 14 amino acids. V was pared by 1 base and J by 4 bases, with 11 bases between. Germline V gene sequence: CDR1 SGDLS, CDR2 YYNGEE.

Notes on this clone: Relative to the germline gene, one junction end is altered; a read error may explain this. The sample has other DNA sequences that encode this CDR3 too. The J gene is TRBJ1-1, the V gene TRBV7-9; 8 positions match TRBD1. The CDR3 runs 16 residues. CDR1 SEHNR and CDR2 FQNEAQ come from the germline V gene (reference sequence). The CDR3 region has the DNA TGTGCCAGCAGCCCCACAGGGGGGGACAGGAACACTGAGGCTTTCTTT. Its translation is CASSPTGGDRNTEAFF.

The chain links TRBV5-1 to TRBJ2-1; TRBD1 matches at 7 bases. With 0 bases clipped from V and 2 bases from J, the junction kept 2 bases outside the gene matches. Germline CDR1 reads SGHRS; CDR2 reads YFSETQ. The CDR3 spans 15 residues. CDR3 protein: CASSLVGTAYNEQFF. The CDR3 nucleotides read TGCGCCAGCAGCTTGGTTGGGACAGCCTACAATGAGCAGTTCTTC.

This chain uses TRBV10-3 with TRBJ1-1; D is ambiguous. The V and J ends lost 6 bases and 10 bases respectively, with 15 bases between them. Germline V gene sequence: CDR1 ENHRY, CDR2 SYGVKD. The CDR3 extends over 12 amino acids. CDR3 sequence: CAISDQPGGAFF. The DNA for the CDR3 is TGTGCCATCAGCGATCAACCTGGAGGAGCTTTCTTT.

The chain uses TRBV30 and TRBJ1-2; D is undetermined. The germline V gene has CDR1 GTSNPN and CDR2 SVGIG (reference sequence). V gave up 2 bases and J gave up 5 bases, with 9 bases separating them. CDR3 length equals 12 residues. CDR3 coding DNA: TGTGCCTGGAGTCTAGCAGTGTATGGCTACACCTTC. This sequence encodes CAWSLAVYGYTF.

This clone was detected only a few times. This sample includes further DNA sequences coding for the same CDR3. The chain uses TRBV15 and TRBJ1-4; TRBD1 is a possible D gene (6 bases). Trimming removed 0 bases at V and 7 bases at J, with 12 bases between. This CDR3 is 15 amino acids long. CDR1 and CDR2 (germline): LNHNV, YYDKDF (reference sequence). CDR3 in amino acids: CATSRDRGTGEKLFF. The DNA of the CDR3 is TGTGCCACCAGCAGAGATAGGGGGACGGGTGAAAAACTGTTTTTT.

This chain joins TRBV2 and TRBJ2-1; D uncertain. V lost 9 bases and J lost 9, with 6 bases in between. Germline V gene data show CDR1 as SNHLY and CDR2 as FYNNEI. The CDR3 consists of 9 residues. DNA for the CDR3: TGTGCCAGTGGTGGTGAGCAGTTCTTC. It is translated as CASGGEQFF.